The present T cell receptor (beta chain) was sequenced within a study of blood T cell repertoires in COVID-19. Overall study context: Samples representing acute and convalescent COVID-19 were sourced from the United States, Italy and Spain. PBMCs, B-cell-depleted T cells, or T cells provided the cDNA or gDNA that made up the material.

CDR3 size: 15 residues. The V gene lost 3 bases and the J gene lost 0 bases, with 9 bases spanning the gap. Germline V gives CDR1 MDHEN, CDR2 SYDVKM. Source study methods: Reference gene primer amplification gave nucleated cell count estimates. Measured with immunoSEQ multiplex PCR; TCRdb has only the in-frame clones, and not every one. Clone size and the V and J calls come from that table; the DNA yielded D and trimming. The table records over 100,000 clones, approximately 90% of them present only once. This chain connects TRBV28 to TRBJ1-3; no clear D gene. Sequencing input: peripheral blood. This receptor was obtained from a human donor with acute or convalescent COVID-19. The donor label of this sample is uncertain. The CDR3 sequence is CASSLRDYSGNTIYF. CDR3 DNA sequence: TGTGCCAGCAGTTTGCGGGATTACTCTGGAAACACCATATATTTT.